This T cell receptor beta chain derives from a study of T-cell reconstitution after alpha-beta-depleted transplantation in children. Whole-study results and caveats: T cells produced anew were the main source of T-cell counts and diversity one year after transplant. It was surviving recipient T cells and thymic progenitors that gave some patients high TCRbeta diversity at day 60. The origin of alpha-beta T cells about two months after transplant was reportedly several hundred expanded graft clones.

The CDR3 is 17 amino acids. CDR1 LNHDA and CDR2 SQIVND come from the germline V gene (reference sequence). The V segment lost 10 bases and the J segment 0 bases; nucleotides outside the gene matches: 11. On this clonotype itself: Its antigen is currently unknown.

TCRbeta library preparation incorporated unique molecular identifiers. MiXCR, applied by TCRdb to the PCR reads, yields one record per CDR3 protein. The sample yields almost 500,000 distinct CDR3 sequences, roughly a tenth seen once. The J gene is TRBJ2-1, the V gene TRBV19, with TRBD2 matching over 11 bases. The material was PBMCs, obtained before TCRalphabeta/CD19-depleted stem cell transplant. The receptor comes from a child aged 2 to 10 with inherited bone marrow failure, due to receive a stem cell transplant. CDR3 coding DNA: TGTGCCAACACTAGCGGGAGTGGTTTTCTCTCCTACAATGAGCAGTTCTTC. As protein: CANTSGSGFLSYNEQFF.